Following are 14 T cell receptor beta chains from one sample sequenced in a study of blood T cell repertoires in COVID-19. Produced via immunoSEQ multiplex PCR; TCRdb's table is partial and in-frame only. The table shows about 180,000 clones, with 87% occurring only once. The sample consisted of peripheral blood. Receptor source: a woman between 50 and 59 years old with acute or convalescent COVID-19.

The CDR3 is CSATDTGWANEKLFF. In DNA, the CDR3 is TGCAGCGCAACCGACACAGGGTGGGCTAATGAAAAACTGTTTTTT. V is TRBV29-1 and J is TRBJ1-4; possible D gene TRBD1, 6 bases. The V and J ends lost 7 bases and 3 bases respectively, with 18 bases between them. This CDR3 is built from 15 residues. Germline CDR1 is SQVTM and CDR2 is ANQGSEA. Using reference TRBV29-1 and TRBJ1-4 for the parts outside the CDR3, the full variable domain is SAVISQKPSRDICQRGTSLTIQCQVDSQVTMMFWYRQQPGQSLTLIATANQGSEATYESGFVIDKFPISRPNLTFSTLTVSNMSPEDSSIYLCSATDTGWANEKLFFGSGTQLSVL.

The CDR3 loop reads CASSLDPVDGYTF. CDR3 DNA: TGTGCCAGCAGCTTAGATCCCGTCGATGGCTACACCTTC. The V and J genes are TRBV7-9 and TRBJ1-2; the D is unclear. V was clipped by 1 base and J by 6 bases, with 9 bases between them. CDR1 is SEHNR and CDR2 is FQNEAQ in the germline V gene (reference sequence). The CDR3 has 13 amino acids. The complete variable domain, with remaining parts taken from reference TRBV7-9 and TRBJ1-2, reads DTGVSQNPRHKITKRGQNVTFRCDPISEHNRLYWYRQTLGQGPEFLTYFQNEAQLEKSRLLSDRFSAERPKGSFSTLEIQRTEQGDSAMYLCASSLDPVDGYTFGSGTRLTVV.

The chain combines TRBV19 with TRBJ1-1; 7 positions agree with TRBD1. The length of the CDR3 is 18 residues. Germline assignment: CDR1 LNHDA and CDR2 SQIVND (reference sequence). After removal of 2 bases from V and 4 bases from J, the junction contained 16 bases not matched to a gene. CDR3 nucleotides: TGTGCCAGTAGTATAATAGGGACAGCACTAGCTCGGGGCACTGAAGCTTTCTTT. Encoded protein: CASSIIGTALARGTEAFF.

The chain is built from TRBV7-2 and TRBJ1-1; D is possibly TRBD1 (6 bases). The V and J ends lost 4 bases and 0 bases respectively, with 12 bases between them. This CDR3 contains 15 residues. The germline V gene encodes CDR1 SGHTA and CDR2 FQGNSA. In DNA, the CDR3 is TGTGCCAGCAGCTCAGGGGCTCAAGTGAACACTGAAGCTTTCTTT. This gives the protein CASSSGAQVNTEAFF.

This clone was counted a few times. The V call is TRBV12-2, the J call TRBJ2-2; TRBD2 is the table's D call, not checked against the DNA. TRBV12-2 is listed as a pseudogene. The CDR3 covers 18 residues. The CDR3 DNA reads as TGTGCAAGTCGCTTGCCCGGGTCGGGACTAGTCTCATCCGGGGAGCTGTTTTTT. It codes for CASRLPGSGLVSSGELFF.

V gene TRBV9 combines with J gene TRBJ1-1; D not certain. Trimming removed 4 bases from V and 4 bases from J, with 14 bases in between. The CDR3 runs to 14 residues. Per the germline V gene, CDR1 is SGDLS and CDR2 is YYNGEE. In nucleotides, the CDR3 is TGTGCCAGCAGCCCCCAGAGGAGGAGCACTGAAGCTTTCTTT. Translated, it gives CASSPQRRSTEAFF.

The CDR3 region has the DNA TGCGCCAGCAGCGGATATATGCAAGGGGGCGCCTACGAGCAGTACTTC. Translation gives CASSGYMQGGAYEQYF. The chain links TRBV5-1 to TRBJ2-7, with 7 bases fitting TRBD1. This CDR3 has 16 residues. The V gene's germline CDR1 is SGHRS and CDR2 YFSETQ. With V trimmed by 4 bases and J by 2 bases, 12 bases remained unmatched.

As DNA, the CDR3 is TGTGCCACCGGGCGGGGTCTCTTCGAGCAGTACTTC. This translates into CATGRGLFEQYF. The V call is TRBV10-3, the J call TRBJ2-7, with D perhaps matching TRBD2 (6 bases). Germline lookup yields CDR1 ENHRY and CDR2 SYGVKD. Between the trimmed V and J ends, which lost 10 bases and 6 bases, there was a span of 16 bases. This CDR3 contains 12 residues.

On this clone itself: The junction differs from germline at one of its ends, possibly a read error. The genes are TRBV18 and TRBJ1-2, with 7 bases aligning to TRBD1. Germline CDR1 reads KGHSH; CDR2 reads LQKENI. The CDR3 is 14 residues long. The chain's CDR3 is CASSPLQGNYGYTF. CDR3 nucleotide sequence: TGTGCCAGCTCCCCACTACAGGGGAACTATGGCTACACCTTC.

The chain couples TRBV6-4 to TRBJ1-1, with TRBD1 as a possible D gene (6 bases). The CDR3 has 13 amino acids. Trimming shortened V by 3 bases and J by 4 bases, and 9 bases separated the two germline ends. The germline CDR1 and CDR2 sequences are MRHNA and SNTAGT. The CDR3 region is CASSEAGATEAFF. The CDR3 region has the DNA TGTGCCAGCAGTGAGGCGGGGGCCACTGAAGCTTTCTTT.

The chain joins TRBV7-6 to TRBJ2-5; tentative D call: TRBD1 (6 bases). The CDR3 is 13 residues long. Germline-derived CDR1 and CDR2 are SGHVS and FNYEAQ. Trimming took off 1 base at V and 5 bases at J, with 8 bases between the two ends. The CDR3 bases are TGTGCCAGCAGCTTAGGGCAGGGGGAGACCCAGTACTTC. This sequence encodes CASSLGQGETQYF.

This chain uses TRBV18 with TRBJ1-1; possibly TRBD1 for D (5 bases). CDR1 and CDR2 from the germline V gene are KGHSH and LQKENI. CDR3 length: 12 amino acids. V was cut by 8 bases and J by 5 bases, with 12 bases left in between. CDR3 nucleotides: TGTGCCAGCACTGCGGGGGGTACTGAAGCTTTCTTT. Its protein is CASTAGGTEAFF. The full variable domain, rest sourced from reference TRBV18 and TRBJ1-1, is NAGVMQNPRHLVRRRGQEARLRCSPMKGHSHVYWYRQLPEEGLKFMVYLQKENIIDESGMPKERFSAEFPKEGPSILRIQQVVRGDSAAYFCASTAGGTEAFFGQGTRLTVV.

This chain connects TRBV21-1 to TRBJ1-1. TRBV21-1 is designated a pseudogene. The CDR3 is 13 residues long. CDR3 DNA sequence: TGTGCCAACCAGACTCCCGTGAACACTGAAGCTTTCTTT. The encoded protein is CANQTPVNTEAFF.

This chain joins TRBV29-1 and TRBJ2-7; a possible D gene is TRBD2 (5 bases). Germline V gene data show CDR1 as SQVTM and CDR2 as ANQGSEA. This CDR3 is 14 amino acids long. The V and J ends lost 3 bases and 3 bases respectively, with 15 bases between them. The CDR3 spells CSVDLADRDYEQYF. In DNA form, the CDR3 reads TGCAGCGTTGACTTGGCTGATCGGGACTACGAGCAGTACTTC.